This record concerns one TCR beta chain sequence. Its antigen remains unknown. This CDR3 spans 14 amino acids. Germline values: CDR1 DFQATT, CDR2 SNEGSKA (reference sequence). With 3 bases removed from V and 3 bases from J, the gap between germline ends came to 12 bases. This sample is part of a study of CD8 T cells in Susac syndrome. General observations from the study: Clonal expansion was missing from Susac syndrome CD4+ T cell repertoires.

CD8+ and CD4+ T cells taken from blood had their TCR beta sequenced. Each Susac syndrome patient had definite or probable disease by recently defined criteria. The TEMRA cells underwent FACS enrichment, while the CD8+ and CD4+ T cells underwent negative isolation. RNA amounts of roughly 0.5 to 1 ug underwent reverse transcription with random hexamers. TCRdb re-analysed the immunoSEQ multiplex PCR reads in MiXCR, keeping a single row per CDR3 protein. The table lists 95,000 to 150,000 distinct CDR3 sequences, just over 95% of them singletons. The TCR comes from a human donor with Susac syndrome. The chain links TRBV20-1 to TRBJ2-1; no firm D call. Sample: CD4+ T cells from PBMCs. The CDR3 sequence: CSASFRTFYNEQFF. The DNA of the CDR3 is TGCAGTGCTAGTTTTCGAACCTTCTACAATGAGCAGTTCTTC.